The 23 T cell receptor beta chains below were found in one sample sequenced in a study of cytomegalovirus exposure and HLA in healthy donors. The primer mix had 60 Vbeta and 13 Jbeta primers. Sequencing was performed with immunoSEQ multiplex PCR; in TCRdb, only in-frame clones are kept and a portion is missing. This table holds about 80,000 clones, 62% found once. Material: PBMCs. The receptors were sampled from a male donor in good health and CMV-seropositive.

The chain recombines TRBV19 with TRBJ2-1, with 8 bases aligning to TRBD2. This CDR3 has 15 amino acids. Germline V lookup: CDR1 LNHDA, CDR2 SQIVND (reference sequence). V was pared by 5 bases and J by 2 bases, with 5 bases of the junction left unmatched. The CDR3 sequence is CASSLGGRTYNEQFF. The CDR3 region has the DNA TGTGCCAGTAGTTTGGGCGGGAGGACCTACAATGAGCAGTTCTTC.

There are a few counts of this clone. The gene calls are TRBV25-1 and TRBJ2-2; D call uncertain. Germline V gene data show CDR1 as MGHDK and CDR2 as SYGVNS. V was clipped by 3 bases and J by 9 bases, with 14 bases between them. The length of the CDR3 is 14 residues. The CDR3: CASSDNSGRRELFF. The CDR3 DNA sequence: TGTGCCAGCAGTGATAATTCCGGCAGGAGGGAGCTGTTTTTT.

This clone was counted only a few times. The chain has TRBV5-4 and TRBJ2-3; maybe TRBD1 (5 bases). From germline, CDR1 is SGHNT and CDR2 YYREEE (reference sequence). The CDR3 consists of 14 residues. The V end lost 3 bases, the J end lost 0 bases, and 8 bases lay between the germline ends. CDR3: CASSSGISTDTQYF. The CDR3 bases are TGTGCCAGCAGCTCAGGGATCAGCACAGATACGCAGTATTTT.

The CDR3 here is CSVDGGWETQYF. CDR3 DNA: TGCAGCGTTGATGGGGGCTGGGAGACCCAGTACTTC. The genes are TRBV29-1 and TRBJ2-5, with D possibly TRBD1 on 6 matching bases. With 3 bases removed from V and 5 bases from J, the gap between germline ends came to 10 bases. This CDR3 is built from 12 residues. The germline CDR1 and CDR2 sequences are SQVTM and ANQGSEA.

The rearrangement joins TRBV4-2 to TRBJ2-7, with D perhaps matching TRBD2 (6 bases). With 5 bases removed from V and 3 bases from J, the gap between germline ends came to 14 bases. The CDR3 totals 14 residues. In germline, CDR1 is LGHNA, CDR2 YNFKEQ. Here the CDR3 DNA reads TGTGCCAGCAGCACGCGGGACGGCGTCTACGAGCAGTACTTC. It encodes CASSTRDGVYEQYF.

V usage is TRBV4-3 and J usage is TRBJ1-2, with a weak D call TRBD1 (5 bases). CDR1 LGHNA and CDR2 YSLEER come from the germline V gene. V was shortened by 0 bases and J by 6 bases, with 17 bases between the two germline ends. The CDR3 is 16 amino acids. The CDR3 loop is CASSQDLTGPHHGYTF. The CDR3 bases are TGCGCCAGCAGCCAAGATCTTACAGGACCTCACCATGGCTACACCTTC.

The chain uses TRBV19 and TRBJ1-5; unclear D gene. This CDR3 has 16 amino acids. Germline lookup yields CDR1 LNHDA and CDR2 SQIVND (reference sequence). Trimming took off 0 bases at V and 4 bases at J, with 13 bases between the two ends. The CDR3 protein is CASSIDVPGFNQPQHF. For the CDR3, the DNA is TGTGCCAGTAGTATAGACGTCCCGGGGTTTAATCAGCCCCAGCATTTT.

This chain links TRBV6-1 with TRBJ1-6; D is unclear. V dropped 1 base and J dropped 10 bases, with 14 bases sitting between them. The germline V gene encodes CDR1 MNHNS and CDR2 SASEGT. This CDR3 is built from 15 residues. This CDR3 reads CASSEGRARESPLHF. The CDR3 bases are TGTGCCAGCAGTGAAGGGCGGGCTAGGGAATCACCCCTCCACTTT.

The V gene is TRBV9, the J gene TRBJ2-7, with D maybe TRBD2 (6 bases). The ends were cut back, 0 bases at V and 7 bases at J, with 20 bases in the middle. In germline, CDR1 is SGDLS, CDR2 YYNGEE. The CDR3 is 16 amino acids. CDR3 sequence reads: CASSVESGGNSREQYF. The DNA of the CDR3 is TGTGCCAGCAGCGTAGAATCTGGCGGGAATTCGCGGGAGCAGTACTTC.

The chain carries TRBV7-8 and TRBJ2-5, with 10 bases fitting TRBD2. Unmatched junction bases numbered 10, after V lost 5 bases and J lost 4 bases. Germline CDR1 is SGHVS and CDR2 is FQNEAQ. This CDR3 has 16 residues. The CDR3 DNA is TGTGCCAGCAGCCCGATCCCCCTAGCGGGAGTAGAGACCCAGTACTTC. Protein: CASSPIPLAGVETQYF. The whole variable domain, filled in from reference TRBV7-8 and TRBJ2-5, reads GAGVSQSPRYKVAKRGQDVALRCDPISGHVSLFWYQQALGQGPEFLTYFQNEAQLDKSGLPSDRFFAERPEGSVSTLKIQRTQQEDSAVYLCASSPIPLAGVETQYFGPGTRLLVL.

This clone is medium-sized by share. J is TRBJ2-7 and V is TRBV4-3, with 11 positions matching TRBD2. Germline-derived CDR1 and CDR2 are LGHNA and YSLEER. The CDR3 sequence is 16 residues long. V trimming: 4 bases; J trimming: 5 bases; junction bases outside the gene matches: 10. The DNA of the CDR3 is TGCGCCAGCAGCCTACAAACTAGCGGGAGTTTCGACGAGCAGTACTTC. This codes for CASSLQTSGSFDEQYF.

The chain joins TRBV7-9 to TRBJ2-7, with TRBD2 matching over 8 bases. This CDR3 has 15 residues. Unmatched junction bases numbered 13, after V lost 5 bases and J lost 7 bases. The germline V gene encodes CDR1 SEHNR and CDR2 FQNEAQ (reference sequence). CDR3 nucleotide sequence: TGTGCCAGCAGCCGAGTTCCGGGACTAGGAGGGGAGCAGTACTTC. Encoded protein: CASSRVPGLGGEQYF.

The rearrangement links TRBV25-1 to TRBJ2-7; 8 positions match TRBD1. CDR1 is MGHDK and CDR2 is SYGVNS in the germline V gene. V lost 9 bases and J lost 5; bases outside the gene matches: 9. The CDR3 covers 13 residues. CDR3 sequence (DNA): TGTGCCAGGAACCGGGACAGGTCGCACGAGCAGTACTTC. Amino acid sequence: CARNRDRSHEQYF.

CDR3 protein: CASSLTGLTNTEAFF. The CDR3 DNA reads as TGTGCCAGCAGTTTAACGGGACTTACGAACACTGAAGCTTTCTTT. The J gene is TRBJ1-1, the V gene TRBV27, with D perhaps TRBD1 (5 bases). V was pared by 2 bases and J by 1 base, with 11 bases between. From germline, CDR1 is MNHEY and CDR2 SMNVEV (reference sequence). This CDR3 has 15 residues.

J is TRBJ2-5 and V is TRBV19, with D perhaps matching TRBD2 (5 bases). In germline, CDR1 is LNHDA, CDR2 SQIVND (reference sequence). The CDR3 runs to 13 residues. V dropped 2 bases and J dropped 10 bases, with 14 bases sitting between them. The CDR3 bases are TGTGCCAGTAGTATACGATCCCAGGAGGACCAGTACTTC. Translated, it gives CASSIRSQEDQYF. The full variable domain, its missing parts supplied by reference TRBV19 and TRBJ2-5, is DGGITQSPKYLFRKEGQNVTLSCEQNLNHDAMYWYRQDPGQGLRLIYYSQIVNDFQKGDIAEGYSVSREKKESFPLTVTSAQKNPTAFYLCASSIRSQEDQYFGPGTRLLVL.

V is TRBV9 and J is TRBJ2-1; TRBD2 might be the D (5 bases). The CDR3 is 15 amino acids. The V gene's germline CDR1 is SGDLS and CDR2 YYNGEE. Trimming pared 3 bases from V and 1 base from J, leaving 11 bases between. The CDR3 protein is CASSAEAVSYNEQFF. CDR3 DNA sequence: TGTGCCAGCAGCGCGGAAGCGGTTTCCTACAATGAGCAGTTCTTC.

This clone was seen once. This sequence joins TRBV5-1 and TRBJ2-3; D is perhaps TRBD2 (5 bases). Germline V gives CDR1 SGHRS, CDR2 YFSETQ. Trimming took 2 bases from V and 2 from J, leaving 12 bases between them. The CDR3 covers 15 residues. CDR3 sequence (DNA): TGCGCCAGCAGCTTCATGGGGAGCCCCACAGATACGCAGTATTTT. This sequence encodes CASSFMGSPTDTQYF. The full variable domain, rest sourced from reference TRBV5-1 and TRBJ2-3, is KAGVTQTPRYLIKTRGQQVTLSCSPISGHRSVSWYQQTPGQGLQFLFEYFSETQRNKGNFPGRFSGRQFSNSRSEMNVSTLELGDSALYLCASSFMGSPTDTQYFGPGTRLTVL.

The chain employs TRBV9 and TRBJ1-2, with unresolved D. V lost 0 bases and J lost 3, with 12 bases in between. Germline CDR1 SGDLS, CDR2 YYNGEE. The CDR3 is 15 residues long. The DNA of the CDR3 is TGTGCCAGCAGCGTAGGGGCAGGTCCCTACTATGGCTACACCTTC. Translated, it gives CASSVGAGPYYGYTF.

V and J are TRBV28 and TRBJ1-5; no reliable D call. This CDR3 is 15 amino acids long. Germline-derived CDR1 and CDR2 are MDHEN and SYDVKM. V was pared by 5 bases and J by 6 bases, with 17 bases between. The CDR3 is CASSPSRVGSQPQHF. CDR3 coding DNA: TGTGCCAGCAGTCCCTCGAGGGTTGGAAGTCAGCCCCAGCATTTT.

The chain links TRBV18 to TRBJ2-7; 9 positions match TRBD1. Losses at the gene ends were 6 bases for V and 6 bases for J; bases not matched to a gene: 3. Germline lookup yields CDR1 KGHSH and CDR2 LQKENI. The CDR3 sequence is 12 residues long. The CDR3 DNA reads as TGTGCCAGCTCCGGGACAGGGACCGAGCAGTACTTC. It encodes CASSGTGTEQYF.

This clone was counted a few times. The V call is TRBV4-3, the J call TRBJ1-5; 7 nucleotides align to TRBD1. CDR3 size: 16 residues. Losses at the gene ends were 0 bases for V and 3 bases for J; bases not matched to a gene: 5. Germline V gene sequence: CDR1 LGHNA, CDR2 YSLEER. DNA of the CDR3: TGCGCCAGCAGCCAAGACCCCAGGGGGAACAATCAGCCCCAGCATTTT. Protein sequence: CASSQDPRGNNQPQHF.

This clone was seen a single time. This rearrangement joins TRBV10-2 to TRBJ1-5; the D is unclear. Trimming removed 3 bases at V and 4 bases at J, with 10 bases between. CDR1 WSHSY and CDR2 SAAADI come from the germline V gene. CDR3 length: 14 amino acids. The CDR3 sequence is CASSENGKNQPQHF. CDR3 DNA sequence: TGCGCCAGCAGTGAAAACGGTAAAAATCAGCCCCAGCATTTT.

CDR3: CAIGIHGGAGETQYF. CDR3 in DNA: TGTGCCATCGGAATACACGGGGGGGCCGGAGAGACCCAGTACTTC. J is TRBJ2-5 and V is TRBV10-3; 8 nucleotides line up with TRBD2. CDR3 length: 15 residues. Trimming cost V 8 bases and J 4 bases; bases outside gene matches: 12. Germline loops: CDR1 ENHRY, CDR2 SYGVKD.